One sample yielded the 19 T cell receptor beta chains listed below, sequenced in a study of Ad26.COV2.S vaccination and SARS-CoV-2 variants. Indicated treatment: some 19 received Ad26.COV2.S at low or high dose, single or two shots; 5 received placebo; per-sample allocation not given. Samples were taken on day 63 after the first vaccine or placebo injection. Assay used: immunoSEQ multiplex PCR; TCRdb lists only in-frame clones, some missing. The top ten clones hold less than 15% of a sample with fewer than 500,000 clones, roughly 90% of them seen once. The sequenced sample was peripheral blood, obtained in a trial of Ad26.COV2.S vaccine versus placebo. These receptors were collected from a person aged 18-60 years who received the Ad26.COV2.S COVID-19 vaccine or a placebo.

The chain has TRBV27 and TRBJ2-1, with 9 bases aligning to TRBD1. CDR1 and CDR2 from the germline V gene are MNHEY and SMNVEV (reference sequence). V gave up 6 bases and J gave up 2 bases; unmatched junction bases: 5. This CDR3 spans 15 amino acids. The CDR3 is CASSPRTGAYNEQFF. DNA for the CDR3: TGTGCCAGCAGCCCTCGGACAGGGGCCTACAATGAGCAGTTCTTC.

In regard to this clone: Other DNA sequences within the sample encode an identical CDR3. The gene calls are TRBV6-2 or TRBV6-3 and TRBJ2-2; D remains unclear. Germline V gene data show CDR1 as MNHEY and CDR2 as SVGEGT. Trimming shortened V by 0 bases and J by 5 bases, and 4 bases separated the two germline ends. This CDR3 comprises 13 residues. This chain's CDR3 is CASSYSRTGELFF. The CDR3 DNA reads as TGTGCCAGCAGTTACTCCCGGACCGGGGAGCTGTTTTTT.

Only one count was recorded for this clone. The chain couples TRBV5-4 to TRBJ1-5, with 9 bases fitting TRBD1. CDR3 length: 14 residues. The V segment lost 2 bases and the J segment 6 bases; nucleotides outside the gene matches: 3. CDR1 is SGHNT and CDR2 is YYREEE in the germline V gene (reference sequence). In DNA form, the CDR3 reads TGTGCCAGCAGCTTTGACAGGGGGACTCAGCCCCAGCATTTT. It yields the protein CASSFDRGTQPQHF.

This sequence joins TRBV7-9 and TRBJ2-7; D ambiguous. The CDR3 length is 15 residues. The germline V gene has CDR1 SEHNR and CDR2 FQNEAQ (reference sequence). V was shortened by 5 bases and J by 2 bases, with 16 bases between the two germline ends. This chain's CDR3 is CASSGRIGRPYEQYF. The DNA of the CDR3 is TGTGCCAGCAGCGGAAGAATCGGCCGTCCCTACGAGCAGTACTTC.

CDR3 sequence reads: CASSVLGLAGVSSYNEQFF. In DNA, the CDR3 is TGTGCCAGCAGTGTACTGGGACTAGCGGGAGTTTCCTCCTACAATGAGCAGTTCTTC. The chain joins TRBV28 to TRBJ2-1; 14 bases match TRBD2. Germline V CDR1 and CDR2: MDHEN, SYDVKM. V shed 5 bases and J 0 bases; nucleotides not matched to a gene: 9. CDR3 length equals 19 residues.

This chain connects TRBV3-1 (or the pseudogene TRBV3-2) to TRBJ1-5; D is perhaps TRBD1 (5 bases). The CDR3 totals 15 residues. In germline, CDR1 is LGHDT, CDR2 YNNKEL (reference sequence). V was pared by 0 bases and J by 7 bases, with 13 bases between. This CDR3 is CASSQDPGDGQPQHF. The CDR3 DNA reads TGTGCCAGCAGCCAAGATCCTGGGGACGGACAGCCCCAGCATTTT.

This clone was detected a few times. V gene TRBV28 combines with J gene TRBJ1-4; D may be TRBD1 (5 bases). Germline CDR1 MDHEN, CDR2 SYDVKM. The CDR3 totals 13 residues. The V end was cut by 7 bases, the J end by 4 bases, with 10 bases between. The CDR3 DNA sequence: TGTGCCAGCACCCGGGGGGGTAATGAAAAACTGTTTTTT. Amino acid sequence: CASTRGGNEKLFF.

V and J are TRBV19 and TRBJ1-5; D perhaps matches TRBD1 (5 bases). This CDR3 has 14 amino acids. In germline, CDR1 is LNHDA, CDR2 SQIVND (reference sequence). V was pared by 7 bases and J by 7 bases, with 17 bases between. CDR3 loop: CASTPRDLEQPQHF. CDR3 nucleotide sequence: TGTGCCAGTACCCCCAGGGATCTGGAACAGCCCCAGCATTTT.

The CDR3 reads CASSLAGDGYTF. The CDR3, as DNA: TGCGCCAGCAGCCTGGCGGGGGATGGCTACACCTTC. The J gene is TRBJ1-2, the V gene TRBV5-1; tentative D call: TRBD1 (5 bases). The V gene lost 4 bases and the J gene lost 6 bases, with 10 bases spanning the gap. Germline CDR1 and CDR2: SGHRS and YFSETQ. The CDR3 contains 12 residues.

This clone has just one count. The CDR3 DNA reads as TGTGCCAGCAGCATTAGACGCCTTCCAGAGACCCAGTACTTC. This gives the protein CASSIRRLPETQYF. J is TRBJ2-5 and V is TRBV7-2; D gene ambiguous. CDR3 size: 14 residues. From germline, CDR1 is SGHTA and CDR2 FQGNSA. The germline V and J ends were trimmed by 5 bases and 4 bases, with 14 bases remaining between them.

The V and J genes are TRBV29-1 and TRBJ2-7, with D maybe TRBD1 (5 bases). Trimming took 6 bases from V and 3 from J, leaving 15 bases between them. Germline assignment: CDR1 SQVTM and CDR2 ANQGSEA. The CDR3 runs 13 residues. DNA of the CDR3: TGCAGCGTCGGAGCAGGGATCAACTACGAGCAGTACTTC. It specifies CSVGAGINYEQYF.

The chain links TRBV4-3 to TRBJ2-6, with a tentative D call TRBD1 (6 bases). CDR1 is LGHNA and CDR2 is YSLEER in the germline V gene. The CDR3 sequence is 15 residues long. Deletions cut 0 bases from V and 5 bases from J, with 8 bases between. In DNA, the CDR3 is TGCGCCAGCAGCCAAGATACAGGGCGGGCCAACGTCCTGACTTTC. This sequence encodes CASSQDTGRANVLTF.

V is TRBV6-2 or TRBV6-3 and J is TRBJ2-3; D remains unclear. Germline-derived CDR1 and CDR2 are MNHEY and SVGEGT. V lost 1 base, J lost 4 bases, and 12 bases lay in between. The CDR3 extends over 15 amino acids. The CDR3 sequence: CASSYFDQLSDTQYF. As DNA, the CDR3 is TGTGCCAGCAGTTACTTCGACCAGCTGTCAGATACGCAGTATTTT.

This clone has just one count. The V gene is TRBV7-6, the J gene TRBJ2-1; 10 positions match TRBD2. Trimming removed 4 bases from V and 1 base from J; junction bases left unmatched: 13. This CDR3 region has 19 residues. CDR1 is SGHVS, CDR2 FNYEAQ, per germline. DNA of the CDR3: TGTGCCAGCAGCTCATATCCTCGGACTAGCGGTCTTTCCTACAATGAGCAGTTCTTC. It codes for CASSSYPRTSGLSYNEQFF.

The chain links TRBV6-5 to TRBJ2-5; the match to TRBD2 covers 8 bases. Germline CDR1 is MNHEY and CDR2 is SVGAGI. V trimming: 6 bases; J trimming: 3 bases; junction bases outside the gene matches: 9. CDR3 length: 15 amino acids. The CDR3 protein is CASSSPSGREETQYF. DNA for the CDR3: TGTGCCAGCAGCTCACCCAGCGGGAGAGAAGAGACCCAGTACTTC.

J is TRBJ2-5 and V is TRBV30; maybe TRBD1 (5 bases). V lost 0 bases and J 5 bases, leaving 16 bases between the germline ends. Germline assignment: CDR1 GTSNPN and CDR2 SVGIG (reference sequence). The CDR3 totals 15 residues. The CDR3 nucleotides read TGTGCCTGGAGTGTAACCAAGGGGATAGGGGAGACCCAGTACTTC. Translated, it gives CAWSVTKGIGETQYF.

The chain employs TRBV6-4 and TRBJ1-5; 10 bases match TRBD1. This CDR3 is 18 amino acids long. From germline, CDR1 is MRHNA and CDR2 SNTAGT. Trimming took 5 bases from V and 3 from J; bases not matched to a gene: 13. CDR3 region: CASSLTTGGGEDNQPQHF. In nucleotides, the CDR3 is TGTGCCAGCAGTCTCACGACAGGGGGCGGGGAGGACAATCAGCCCCAGCATTTT.

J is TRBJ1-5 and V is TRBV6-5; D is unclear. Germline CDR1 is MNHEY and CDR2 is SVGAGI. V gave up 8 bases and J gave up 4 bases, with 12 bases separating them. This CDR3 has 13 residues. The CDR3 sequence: CASGWEGNQPQHF. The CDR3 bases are TGTGCCAGCGGGTGGGAGGGAAATCAGCCCCAGCATTTT.

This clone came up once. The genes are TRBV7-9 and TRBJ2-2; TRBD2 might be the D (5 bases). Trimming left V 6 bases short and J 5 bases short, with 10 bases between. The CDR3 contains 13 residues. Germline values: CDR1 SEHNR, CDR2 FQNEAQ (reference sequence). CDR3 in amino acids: CASRVRETGELFF. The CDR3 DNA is TGTGCCAGCAGGGTTCGGGAAACCGGGGAGCTGTTTTTT.